The 31 T cell receptor beta chains reported below all come from one sample, sequenced in a study of CD8+ T cells in alopecia areata. RNA was extracted and reverse transcribed into cDNA as the sequencing template. Sequenced by immunoSEQ multiplex PCR; TCRdb stores in-frame clones only, minus some. This sample includes over 100,000 clones with no singletons; its ten biggest clones take up around 20%. Sequencing input: lesional skin. Receptors originate from a C3H/HeJ mouse with alopecia areata. The mouse line has the MHC haplotype H2-k.

Note on this clone: Mouse germline and gene names are used. The read stops 4 residues short of the end of the CDR3; the missing end is completed from the germline J gene. V and J are TRBV19 and TRBJ2-1, with 10 bases fitting TRBD2. The CDR3 is 15 amino acids. CDR1 FNHDT and CDR2 SITEND come from the germline V gene (reference sequence). The CDR3 sequence is CASSILGGPGAEQFF. The CDR3 bases that were read are TGTGCCAGCAGTATCCTGGGGGGGCCGGGGGCT.

With regard to this clone: The protein TCRdb lists differs from the translation of the DNA at residue 11; the protein given here is translated from the DNA itself. Gene and germline names: mouse. The CDR3 end lies 3 residues beyond the end of the read and is filled in from the germline J gene. The chain combines TRBV13-2 with TRBJ1-3, with 8 bases lining up with TRBD1. Germline CDR1 and CDR2: NNHNN and SYGAGS (reference sequence). This CDR3 comprises 14 residues. J was trimmed by 3 bases and V by 5 bases; bases with no gene match: 4. CDR3 residues: CASGDRENGNTLYF. The CDR3 DNA, read in part, is TGTGCCAGCGGGGACAGGGAAAATGGAAATACG.

This clone occurred a few times. Gene labels here are mouse ones. With the read ending 4 residues before the CDR3 end, the germline J gene is used to fill in that end. The V call is TRBV1, the J call TRBJ2-5; 13 bases fit TRBD2. Germline assignment: CDR1 NSQYPW and CDR2 LRSPGD (reference sequence). CDR3 length: 17 residues. CDR3: CTCSAPPDWGGEDTQYF. Incomplete CDR3 DNA: TGCACCTGCAGTGCCCCCCCGGACTGGGGGGGCGAGGAC.

This clone has more than one count but fewer than ten. Germline and genes: mouse. The CDR3 sequence is CASSLYQGADTQYF. The CDR3 DNA, read in part, is TGTGCTAGCAGTTTGTACCAGGGGGCGGAC. The chain combines TRBV29 with TRBJ2-5, with 8 nucleotides matching TRBD1. The CDR3 end is not reached by the read, which stops 4 residues before it; the germline J gene fills it in. Germline assignment: CDR1 MSHET and CDR2 SYDVDS. The CDR3 runs to 14 residues.

Comments on this clone: The gene symbols are mouse symbols. The sequenced fragment ends 4 residues before the CDR3 boundary, so the rest is inferred from the germline J gene. This sequence joins TRBV1 and TRBJ2-5; perhaps TRBD1 as D (6 bases). This CDR3 is 14 amino acids long. CDR1 is NSQYPW, CDR2 LRSPGD, per germline (reference sequence). The CDR3 here is CTCSAVRQEDTQYF. CDR3 DNA (partial): TGCACCTGCAGTGCAGTCCGACAGGAAGAC.

As for this clone: Gene labels here are mouse ones. The read ends 4 residues early relative to the CDR3; the germline J gene fills the gap. The J gene is TRBJ2-7, the V gene TRBV19, with 10 bases identical to TRBD2. The CDR3 is made up of 15 amino acids. CDR1 is FNHDT, CDR2 SITEND, per germline (reference sequence). CDR3 bases read: TGTGCCAGCAGTATAACCTGGGGGGGCGCTTAT. Amino acid sequence: CASSITWGGAY. The CDR3, in full, reads CASSITWGGAYEQYF.

This clone was observed a handful of times. Genes and germline come from the mouse. The read ends 4 residues before the CDR3 terminus; that terminus is restored from the germline J gene. The J gene is TRBJ2-5, the V gene TRBV13-3, with D possibly matching TRBD1 (6 bases). Trimming removed 0 bases from V and 2 bases from J, with 10 bases in between. CDR3 length equals 15 residues. Germline V gene lookup returns CDR1 NNHDY and CDR2 SYVADS. The sequenced part of the CDR3 DNA is TGTGCCAGCAGTGATGAGGGACAACCCCAAGAC. Translation gives CASSDEGQPQD. The full CDR3 reads CASSDEGQPQDTQYF. The entire variable domain, with the rest obtained from reference TRBV13-3 and TRBJ2-5, is as follows: EAAVTQSPRSKVAVTGGKVTLSCHQTNNHDYMYWYRQDTGHGLRLIHYSYVADSTEKGDIPDGYKASRPSQENFSLILELASLSQTAVYFCASSDEGQPQDTQYFGPGTRLLVL.

For this clone: Gene names refer to mouse genes. The read ends 4 residues early relative to the CDR3; the germline J gene fills the gap. The chain carries TRBV1 and TRBJ2-5, with D possibly matching TRBD1 (6 bases). The germline V gene has CDR1 NSQYPW and CDR2 LRSPGD (reference sequence). The CDR3 spans 15 residues. The CDR3 region is CTCSADPAGEDTQYF. CDR3 bases read: TGCACCTGCAGTGCAGATCCCGCAGGGGAAGAC.

This clone showed up just a few times. The gene names given are mouse names. The observed sequence ends 4 residues before the CDR3 terminus, with the missing tail filled in from the germline J gene. This chain connects TRBV14 to TRBJ2-3, with 8 bases identical to TRBD1. There are 15 residues in the CDR3. With V trimmed by 2 bases and J by 1 base, 3 bases remained unmatched. In germline, CDR1 is SGHDT, CDR2 FRDEAV. The CDR3 loop reads CASSLDREGAETLYF. The covered CDR3 bases are TGTGCCAGCAGTTTGGACAGGGAGGGTGCAGAA.

As for this clone: The listed genes are named as in mouse. The read ends 4 residues shy of where the CDR3 ends; the end is completed using the germline J gene. The chain combines TRBV13-1 with TRBJ1-1, with unresolved D. The CDR3 covers 14 residues. Looked up from germline, CDR1 is NSHNY and CDR2 is SYGAGN. Trimming left V 1 base short and J 3 bases short, with 10 bases between. CDR3 in amino acids: CASSDYPRDTEVFF. The DNA read from the CDR3 is TGTGCCAGCAGTGATTACCCGAGGGACACA.

As for this clone: Gene names follow the mouse nomenclature. The CDR3 end lies 4 residues beyond the end of the read and is filled in from the germline J gene. This chain connects TRBV13-3 to TRBJ1-2; possible D gene TRBD1, 5 bases. The CDR3 is 15 amino acids. Germline loops: CDR1 NNHDY, CDR2 SYVADS. Between the trimmed V and J ends, which lost 2 bases and 1 base, there was a span of 12 bases. The CDR3 loop is CASSERQGLNSDYTF. The sequenced part of the CDR3 DNA is TGTGCCAGCAGTGAGAGGCAGGGATTAAACTCC.

About this clone: The genes are named according to mouse. Sequencing ends 4 residues short of the CDR3 end; the germline J gene provides the rest. The J gene is TRBJ2-7, the V gene TRBV19; 8 nucleotides agree with TRBD1. The V gene's germline CDR1 is FNHDT and CDR2 SITEND (reference sequence). CDR3 length: 13 residues. This CDR3 reads CASSGQGPYEQYF. The CDR3 DNA, read in part, is TGTGCCAGCAGTGGACAGGGCCCTTAT.

Of note for this clone: Gene names are the mouse ones. The read halts 4 residues ahead of the CDR3 end, with the missing end drawn from the germline J gene. The rearrangement links TRBV13-3 to TRBJ2-5; D uncertain. CDR1 is NNHDY, CDR2 SYVADS, per germline. The CDR3 consists of 14 residues. The V gene lost 0 bases and the J gene lost 3 bases, with 8 bases spanning the gap. CDR3 bases read: TGTGCCAGCAGTGATGCGTCCCAGCAAGAC. Protein: CASSDASQQD. The whole CDR3 is CASSDASQQDTQYF.

In its sample, this clone was seen a few times. The gene names here belong to mouse. The read is 4 residues too short to cover the CDR3 end, so that end is filled in from the germline J gene. V usage is TRBV1 and J usage is TRBJ1-4; maybe TRBD1 (6 bases). The germline CDR1 and CDR2 sequences are NSQYPW and LRSPGD (reference sequence). This CDR3 contains 17 residues. V was pared by 0 bases and J by 1 base, with 12 bases between. CDR3 sequence: CTCSADPRGDSNERLFF. The sequenced part of the CDR3 DNA is TGCACCTGCAGTGCAGATCCCAGGGGAGATTCCAACGAA. The entire variable domain, with the rest obtained from reference TRBV1 and TRBJ1-4, is as follows: VTLLEQNPRWRLVPRGQAVNLRCILKNSQYPWMSWYQQDLQKQLQWLFTLRSPGDKEVKSLPGADYLATRVTDTELRLQVANMSQGRTLYCTCSADPRGDSNERLFFGHGTKLSVL.

This clone was found a few times. The gene names given are mouse names. The CDR3 goes on 4 residues after the read ends, and that part is filled in from the germline J gene. The chain carries TRBV1 and TRBJ2-3; D may be TRBD1 (5 bases). Germline CDR1 NSQYPW, CDR2 LRSPGD (reference sequence). The CDR3 contains 17 residues. Deletions cut 0 bases from V and 1 base from J, with 14 bases between. CDR3 DNA (partial): TGCACCTGCAGTGCAGATGGCGGGGTAGGGGGTGCAGAA. Translating gives CTCSADGGVGGAE. The whole CDR3 sequence is CTCSADGGVGGAETLYF. The variable domain in full, completed from reference TRBV1 and TRBJ2-3, reads VTLLEQNPRWRLVPRGQAVNLRCILKNSQYPWMSWYQQDLQKQLQWLFTLRSPGDKEVKSLPGADYLATRVTDTELRLQVANMSQGRTLYCTCSADGGVGGAETLYFGSGTRLTVL.

To note about this clone: Genes and germline come from the mouse. The read finishes 4 residues shy of the CDR3 end, and the germline J gene is used to complete it. The V and J genes are TRBV13-3 and TRBJ2-3; possible D gene TRBD2, 7 bases. Trimming removed 3 bases at V and 0 bases at J, with 11 bases between. This CDR3 has 15 amino acids. Germline CDR1 and CDR2: NNHDY and SYVADS. Incomplete CDR3 DNA: TGTGCCAGCAGTGGGGGGGCGTCTAGTGCAGAA. Protein sequence: CASSGGASSAE. The CDR3, in full, reads CASSGGASSAETLYF.

About this clone: The gene symbols are mouse symbols. The read halts 4 residues ahead of the CDR3 end, with the missing end drawn from the germline J gene. V is TRBV13-3 and J is TRBJ1-4; a weak D match, TRBD1 (5 bases). This CDR3 contains 16 residues. Germline loops: CDR1 NNHDY, CDR2 SYVADS. V lost 0 bases, J lost 3 bases, and 12 bases lay in between. Partial CDR3 DNA: TGTGCCAGCAGTGATGCAGGCGGGGGGGCCAACGAA. As protein: CASSDAGGGANE. The CDR3 in full is CASSDAGGGANERLFF.

This clone showed up just a few times. All gene names here are mouse names. The DNA read from the CDR3 is TGTGCCAGCAGTATAGTACAAGACTATGCT. This codes for CASSIVQDYA. The complete CDR3 reads CASSIVQDYAEQFF. The chain employs TRBV19 and TRBJ2-1, with no clear D. The DNA ends 4 residues before the CDR3 does, and the rest of the CDR3 is filled in from the germline J gene. The V gene lost 0 bases and the J gene lost 2 bases, with 6 bases spanning the gap. Germline V gives CDR1 FNHDT, CDR2 SITEND (reference sequence). The CDR3 contains 14 residues.

This clone was counted a few times. Mouse gene names and germline throughout. The CDR3 is cut off 4 residues early in the read; its end comes from the germline J gene. The rearrangement links TRBV17 to TRBJ1-2; tentative D call: TRBD1 (5 bases). The CDR3 is 14 residues long. Per the germline V gene, CDR1 is MNHDT and CDR2 is YYDKIL. The DNA read from the CDR3 is TGTGCTAGCAGTAGAGATCACTGGGGGGGC. This encodes CASSRDHWGG. The complete CDR3 reads CASSRDHWGGDYTF.

This clone has a handful of counts. Gene names are the mouse ones. The read gets to within 4 residues of the CDR3 end, and the germline J gene fills in the rest. The chain joins TRBV19 to TRBJ1-2; possible D gene TRBD1, 5 bases. This CDR3 is 14 amino acids long. V lost 5 bases and J 3 bases, leaving 14 bases between the germline ends. Germline V lookup: CDR1 FNHDT, CDR2 SITEND (reference sequence). The part of the CDR3 DNA that was read is TGTGCCAGCAGCCCCCGGCAGGGTCACTCC. Translating it yields CASSPRQGHS. The CDR3, in full, reads CASSPRQGHSDYTF.

This clone has at least ten counts. Gene names and germline refer to mouse. With the read ending 4 residues before the CDR3 end, the germline J gene is used to fill in that end. The V call is TRBV13-3, the J call TRBJ1-2, with 7 positions matching TRBD1. After removal of 4 bases from V and 1 base from J, the junction contained 7 bases not matched to a gene. Germline CDR1 NNHDY, CDR2 SYVADS. The CDR3 is made up of 15 amino acids. CDR3 protein: CASSLPGQQNSDYTF. The covered CDR3 bases are TGTGCCAGCAGTCTACCGGGACAGCAAAACTCC.

This clone was observed a few times. Genes and germline are mouse. The CDR3 end is not reached by the read, which stops 4 residues before it; the germline J gene fills it in. The V and J genes are TRBV13-3 and TRBJ2-7; 9 nucleotides line up with TRBD1. Germline CDR1 reads NNHDY; CDR2 reads SYVADS. The CDR3 is 15 amino acids. J was trimmed by 2 bases and V by 3 bases; bases with no gene match: 6. The CDR3 DNA, read in part, is TGTGCCAGCAGTGTCCTGGACAGGGGAACCTAT. Its protein product is CASSVLDRGTY. The entire CDR3 is CASSVLDRGTYEQYF.

This clone was seen only a few times. All gene names here are mouse names. The sequenced part of the CDR3 DNA is TGTGCCAGCAGGGGACAGAAAAACTATGCT. It yields the protein CASRGQKNYA. The whole CDR3 is CASRGQKNYAEQFF. This chain uses TRBV13-3 with TRBJ2-1, with 7 bases matching TRBD1. The CDR3 is cut off 4 residues early in the read; its end comes from the germline J gene. The J segment lost 1 base and the V segment lost 5 bases, leaving 3 bases of the junction unmatched. From germline, CDR1 is NNHDY and CDR2 SYVADS. The CDR3 is 14 amino acids.

Ten or more counts support this clone. These gene names are mouse names. Read coverage stops 4 residues before the CDR3 terminus; the germline J gene supplies the remainder. This chain links TRBV13-3 with TRBJ1-4, with TRBD1 matching over 7 bases. The CDR3 is made up of 16 amino acids. Trimming cost V 3 bases and J 2 bases; bases outside gene matches: 7. Germline V CDR1 and CDR2: NNHDY, SYVADS. CDR3 bases read: TGTGCCAGCAGTGCGGGCAGGGGGATCTCCAACGAA. Amino acid sequence: CASSAGRGISNE. The entire CDR3 protein reads CASSAGRGISNERLFF.

A word on this clone: Gene names are mouse gene names. The CDR3 end is not reached by the read, which stops 4 residues before it; the germline J gene fills it in. This specimen includes other DNA sequences encoding the same CDR3. This sequence joins TRBV13-3 and TRBJ2-5, with 10 bases identical to TRBD2. This CDR3 comprises 13 residues. Germline V CDR1 and CDR2: NNHDY, SYVADS. The sequenced part of the CDR3 DNA is TGTGCCAGCCGGGCTGGGGGGGCGGAC. It yields the protein CASRAGGAD. The whole CDR3 region reads CASRAGGADTQYF.

In the case of this clone: Mouse gene names apply. The CDR3 end lies 4 residues beyond the end of the read and is filled in from the germline J gene. V is TRBV1 and J is TRBJ2-7; 9 bases fit TRBD1. From germline, CDR1 is NSQYPW and CDR2 LRSPGD (reference sequence). This CDR3 spans 14 amino acids. The CDR3 bases that were read are TGCACCTGCAGTTCCTCCGACAGGGGGTAT. It yields the protein CTCSSSDRGY. In full, the CDR3 reads CTCSSSDRGYEQYF.

This clone has just a few counts. Here the gene names and germline are mouse. The read stops 4 residues short of the end of the CDR3; the missing end is completed from the germline J gene. This chain links TRBV13-3 with TRBJ2-5; TRBD2 matches at 7 bases. V trimming: 3 bases; J trimming: 3 bases; junction bases outside the gene matches: 4. The germline V gene encodes CDR1 NNHDY and CDR2 SYVADS. The CDR3 is 14 amino acids. The CDR3 region is CASSVLGGQDTQYF. The CDR3 DNA, read in part, is TGTGCCAGCAGTGTCTTGGGGGGTCAAGAC. Full variable domain (missing parts from reference TRBV13-3 and TRBJ2-5): EAAVTQSPRSKVAVTGGKVTLSCHQTNNHDYMYWYRQDTGHGLRLIHYSYVADSTEKGDIPDGYKASRPSQENFSLILELASLSQTAVYFCASSVLGGQDTQYFGPGTRLLVL.

This clone appeared a few times. Germline and genes: mouse. The read halts 4 residues ahead of the CDR3 end, with the missing end drawn from the germline J gene. The rearrangement joins TRBV13-3 to TRBJ2-7; 7 bases align to TRBD2. Per germline, CDR1 NNHDY and CDR2 SYVADS. The CDR3 length is 12 residues. CDR3 bases read: TGTGCCAGCAGACTGGACTGGTAT. It codes for CASRLDWY. The entire CDR3 sequence reads CASRLDWYEQYF.

About this clone itself: The translated DNA and TCRdb's protein are not identical at residue 13; the protein here was translated from the DNA. Mouse gene names and germline throughout. The missing CDR3 end, 3 residues past where the read stops, is filled in from the germline J gene. This chain connects TRBV13-3 to TRBJ1-6, with TRBD1 matching over 9 bases. TRBJ1-6 carries the ORF label, with uncertain function. CDR1 and CDR2 from the germline V gene are NNHDY and SYVADS. Trimming took 4 bases from V and 5 from J; bases not matched to a gene: 7. The CDR3 has 16 residues. CDR3 region: CASSPTGTGNNSPLYF. The CDR3 DNA, read in part, is TGTGCCAGCAGTCCTACCGGGACAGGGAATAATTCGCCC.

Note on this clone: The gene names here belong to mouse. The read terminates 4 residues ahead of where the CDR3 ends, so the germline J gene completes it. This chain uses TRBV29 with TRBJ1-4; 9 nucleotides align to TRBD1. The length of the CDR3 is 16 residues. V lost 2 bases, J lost 6 bases, and 7 bases stayed unmatched. Germline V gene lookup returns CDR1 MSHET and CDR2 SYDVDS. Incomplete CDR3 DNA: TGTGCTAGCAGTTTACTCCGGGACAGGGTTGACGAA. Its translation is CASSLLRDRVDE. The full CDR3 is CASSLLRDRVDERLFF.

In regard to this clone: The gene names here belong to mouse. The CDR3 end is not reached by the read, which stops 4 residues before it; the germline J gene fills it in. V and J are TRBV13-3 and TRBJ1-1; a weak D match, TRBD1 (5 bases). CDR1 NNHDY and CDR2 SYVADS come from the germline V gene. CDR3 length: 13 amino acids. CDR3 DNA, as far as it was read: TGTGCCAGCAGTGATATAGGGGAGGTA. It is translated as CASSDIGEV. The full CDR3 reads CASSDIGEVEVFF.